This T cell receptor beta chain was sequenced for a study of CD8 T cells in ankylosing spondylitis (dated by TCRdb to 2017 to 2019). About the investigation overall: The study set out to find disease-linked TCR variants by profiling T cell receptor beta repertoires in ankylosing spondylitis patients and healthy donors. In total, the full study cohort was made up of about 110 healthy donors and 25 to 30 ankylosing spondylitis patients. Samples of peripheral blood were taken, and for ankylosing spondylitis patients, synovial fluid was collected as well.

This clonotype was counted at least ten times. Its binding antigen is unknown. No much larger clonotype is one base removed from it; base qualities were not supplied. TCRdb records Illumina HiSeq 2500 as the sequencer. TCR beta libraries were prepared by quantitative 5'-RACE with molecular barcodes. In the original analysis: Disease-linked TCR variants were identified with a new computational method built on a probabilistic model of VDJ rearrangement. TCRdb itself trimmed the public reads at Q25 with fastp, ran MiXCR and retained productive beta chains. Entries that share a CDR3 protein sequence are merged under the most common genes and DNA. TCRdb's processing, not the study's, gives the V and J calls here. This sample has 150,000 to 200,000 distinct CDR3 sequences in its table, and under 15% of those were observed once. 9.5% to 11% of the sample rests with the top ten. Here is what the overall study found, with its caveats: According to the report, matched synovial fluid samples from ankylosing spondylitis patients were significantly enriched for the disease-linked clones. In peripheral blood, the disease-linked clones were found at relatively low frequencies and had a CD8+ phenotype. Blood from ankylosing spondylitis patients appeared to be characterized by a TCR beta motif made up of under 10 highly homologous amino acid variants. Some motif variants were previously reported in synovial fluid and blood of reactive arthritis patients, suggesting common disease-initiation mechanisms.

The CDR3 sequence holds 12 residues, the cysteine and phenylalanine included. The sequence is cut down to CDR3 DNA, 36 bases in frame from base 1. V sheds 2 bases and J sheds 4 bases, leaving 5 bases between their ends. From a lookup of the germline V gene (reference sequence), CDR1 and CDR2 are SEHNR and FQNEAQ. The clonotype comes from a female donor with ankylosing spondylitis or in good health (not recorded which). The sequence links TRBV7-9 to TRBJ1-1; no D gene is confidently identified. Source material: blood, either unsorted or a sorted T cell fraction (not recorded which). For the CDR3, the sequence is CASSLPLTEAFF. The nucleotide sequence reads TGTGCCAGCAGCTTACCGCTCACTGAAGCTTTCTTT.